The present T cell receptor beta chain was sequenced within a study of Ad26.COV2.S vaccination and SARS-CoV-2 variants. Study-wide background: Once or twice, 56 days apart, Ad26.COV2.S was delivered intramuscularly. Study findings and constraints: Vaccine recipients surpassed placebo recipients in spike-specific TCR breadth. Vaccinees reportedly had broad spike-specific CD8+ and CD4+ T cell responses.

V shed 10 bases and J shed 7 bases, with 18 bases lying between them. Germline assignment: CDR1 KGHSH and CDR2 LQKENI. The CDR3 totals 13 residues. TCRdb's table, derived via immunoSEQ multiplex PCR, lists solely in-frame clones and lacks some. The repertoire includes roughly 700,000 clones, around 89% of them detected once, and 1.5% sits in the top ten. As concerns this clone: The antigen is unknown.

Treatment defined: 15 to 20 received Ad26.COV2.S at low or high dose, single or two shots; several received placebo; per-sample allocation not given. On day 63 after the first injection, vaccine and placebo recipients gave samples. The clonotype was recovered from a person between 18 and 59 years old who received the Ad26.COV2.S COVID-19 vaccine or a placebo. The specimen was peripheral blood, collected in a trial of Ad26.COV2.S vaccine versus placebo. The chain joins TRBV18 to TRBJ2-3; D perhaps matches TRBD2 (6 bases). The CDR3 here is CATRDGDLNTQYF. The CDR3 bases are TGTGCCACCAGGGACGGGGACTTGAATACGCAGTATTTT.